This TCR beta chain is drawn from a study of blood T cell repertoires in COVID-19. About the research overall: Sources were T cells, B-cell-depleted T cells, or PBMCs; the material itself was cDNA or gDNA.

Sequencing used immunoSEQ multiplex PCR; TCRdb keeps in-frame clones, though not all of them. The sample lists a few hundred thousand clones; about 90% were seen once. Per germline, CDR1 MNHNS and CDR2 SASEGT. The CDR3 totals 14 residues. V was trimmed by 3 bases and J by 7 bases, leaving 15 bases between them. Those who participated ranged in age from roughly 18 to 90 years and resided in about two dozen US areas. Recovered status in Cohort 3 required two negative PCRs, clearance, or symptom resolution. The sequence came from a woman in her twenties or thirties who had recovered from COVID-19. The J gene is TRBJ1-2, the V gene TRBV6-1; the D is unclear. Sequenced sample: PBMCs or T cells enriched from blood (not recorded which). The CDR3 bases are TGTGCCAGCAGTGATACCGCGACCCCGGGTGGCTACACCTTC. Residues: CASSDTATPGGYTF.